This T cell receptor beta chain stems from a study of shared clonotypes between healthy human individuals. This clone was counted many times. Germline V gene lookup returns CDR1 MNHEY and CDR2 SVGAGI. V was clipped by 0 bases and J by 1 base, with 11 bases between them. The CDR3 consists of 16 residues. The protocol was immunoSEQ multiplex PCR, while the TCRdb copy is restricted to in-frame clones and leaves out a portion. Of hundreds of thousands of clones listed, approximately 73% are singletons. Sequencing was performed on memory CD4+ T cells sorted from blood. Regarding subset: CD45RA-negative fraction. The chain is built from TRBV6-5 and TRBJ2-3; D is possibly TRBD2 (5 bases). The TCR was taken from a woman younger than 45 in good health. The CDR3 nucleotides read TGTGCCAGCAGTTACTCGAGCGGTAGCGGCACAGATACGCAGTATTTT. Protein: CASSYSSGSGTDTQYF.